These T cell receptor beta chains were read from a single sample in a study of blood T cell repertoires in COVID-19. Only in-frame clones appear in the TCRdb table, and some are missing; sequencing was by immunoSEQ multiplex PCR. The repertoire includes about 230,000 clones, about 85% of them detected once, and 0.98% sits in the top ten. Material: peripheral blood. The source of these receptors is a man aged 35 to 55 with acute or convalescent COVID-19. Both conserved end residues are part of each CDR3. D genes are given only for firm matches. Clone size is stated in some rows and not others, as once, few, many or a class when expanded.

>TRBJ2-5|TRBV19|.|.
TGTGCCAGTAGCCCCAACCTCGGGGGGACCCAGTACTTC
CASSPNLGGTQYF
>TRBJ2-7|TRBV5-6|few|.
TGTGCCAGCAGCTCCACAGGGGAGGAAAACGAGCAGTACTTC
CASSSTGEENEQYF
>TRBJ2-5|TRBV15|.|.
TGTGCCACCAGCAGAGATAGAATCGAGACCCAGTACTTC
CATSRDRIETQYF
>TRBJ1-1|TRBV18|.|.
TGTGCCAGCCGTAAGCATCAGGGCCAAAACACTGAAGCTTTCTTT
CASRKHQGQNTEAFF
>TRBJ1-1|TRBV5-4|.|TRBD1
TGTGCCAGCAGTCGGGACAGGGGGAAATATGAAGCTTTCTTT
CASSRDRGKYEAFF
>TRBJ2-1|TRBV27|.|TRBD2
TGTGCCAGCAGATTACCGGCTGCGGGGGGGCTGTACAATGAGCAGTTCTTC
CASRLPAAGGLYNEQFF
>TRBJ1-3|TRBV5-1|.|.
TGCGCCAGCAGCCCCGGACAGCTAGCCTCTGGAAACACCATATATTTT
CASSPGQLASGNTIYF
>TRBJ1-6|TRBV27|.|.
TGTGCCAGCAGTCCCAGTGGTTCACCCCTCCACTTT
CASSPSGSPLHF
>TRBJ2-7|TRBV12-3/TRBV12-4|.|.
TGTGCCAGCAGTTTAAGAGTCGCTTACGAGCAGTACTTC
CASSLRVAYEQYF
>TRBJ1-2|TRBV5-6|.|TRBD1
TGTGCCAGCAGACTGGGACAGGGGGCGGGGTTCTATGGCTACACCTTC
CASRLGQGAGFYGYTF
>TRBJ2-1|TRBV2|.|TRBD2
TGTGCCAGCAGTGATTGGACTAGCGACTACAATGAGCAGTTCTTC
CASSDWTSDYNEQFF
>TRBJ2-5|TRBV6-6|.|.
TGTGCCAGCAGCGATGGAGGGAAAGAGACCCAGTACTTC
CASSDGGKETQYF
>TRBJ1-1|TRBV3-1/TRBV3-2|.|.
TGTGCCAGCAGCCAATCTGAGGGAGGAGGAGCTTTCTTT
CASSQSEGGGAFF
>TRBJ2-1|TRBV7-3|.|.
TGTGCCAGCAGCTTAGGCAGAACCAATGAGCAGTTCTTC
CASSLGRTNEQFF
>TRBJ1-2|TRBV6-6|.|TRBD1
TGTGCCAGCAGTCGATCGACAGGGTGGGGGGATGGCTACACCTTC
CASSRSTGWGDGYTF
>TRBJ2-5|TRBV11-2|.|TRBD1
TGTGCCAGCAGCTTAGGGGGACAGGGGGAGACCCAGTACTTC
CASSLGGQGETQYF
>TRBJ2-5|TRBV5-1|.|TRBD1
TGCGCCAGCAGCTCCGGACAGGGCCCCCAAGAGACCCAGTACTTC
CASSSGQGPQETQYF
>TRBJ2-7|TRBV30|.|TRBD2
TGTGCTCTGGACGGCGGGGGATACGAGCAGTACTTC
CALDGGGYEQYF
>TRBJ1-4|TRBV5-4|.|.
TGTGCCAGCAGCCCAAAAGGGGGTGCAACTAATGAAAAACTGTTTTTT
CASSPKGGATNEKLFF
>TRBJ1-1|TRBV7-9|.|TRBD1
TGTGCCAGCAGCTCCGGGACAGAGAAGACCCCTGAAGCTTTCTTT
CASSSGTEKTPEAFF
>TRBJ2-5|TRBV6-5|.|.
TGTGCCAGCAGTTACTCAGCGAACCAAGAGACCCAGTACTTC
CASSYSANQETQYF
>TRBJ1-2|TRBV11-2|.|.
TGTGCCAGCAGCTTAGATAGAGGCCAGTGGGGCTACACCTTC
CASSLDRGQWGYTF
>TRBJ1-5|TRBV7-6|few|.
TGTGCCAGCAGCGTGGGGGCTGGCAATCAGCCCCAGCATTTT
CASSVGAGNQPQHF
>TRBJ2-4|TRBV3-1/TRBV3-2|.|TRBD1
TGTGCCAGCAGCCCGGGGACAGATCTAGCCAAAAACATTCAGTACTTC
CASSPGTDLAKNIQYF
>TRBJ1-1|TRBV5-1|.|.
TGCGCCAGCAGCTTGACAGGGATGAACACTGAAGCTTTCTTT
CASSLTGMNTEAFF
>TRBJ1-4|TRBV11-2|.|.
TGTGCCAGCAGCTTAGAACTTAATGAAAAACTGTTTTTT
CASSLELNEKLFF
>TRBJ2-7|TRBV28|.|TRBD1
TGTGCCAGCAGGGACAGGGCCTACGAGCAGTACTTC
CASRDRAYEQYF
>TRBJ2-7|TRBV28|once|.
TGTGCCAGCAGCCTGGGACTGGTTGCGTCGTACGAGCAGTACTTC
CASSLGLVASYEQYF
>TRBJ1-4|TRBV5-4|once|.
TGTGCCAGCAGCTTGGGAGAGGAGGGGAAGGGGGAAAAACTGTTTTTT
CASSLGEEGKGEKLFF
>TRBJ1-1|TRBV9|.|TRBD1
TGTGCCAGCAGCGCAGGGGACAGGGGGCACTCTGAAGCTTTCTTT
CASSAGDRGHSEAFF
>TRBJ1-2|TRBV2|.|TRBD1
TGTGCCAGCACCAACAAAAGGGGGCAGGGTGGCTACACCTTC
CASTNKRGQGGYTF
>TRBJ2-7|TRBV7-9|.|.
TGTGCCAGCAGCCCCGGGGGATGGGAGCAGTACTTC
CASSPGGWEQYF
>TRBJ2-3|TRBV24-1|.|TRBD2
TGTGCCACCAGTGATTCCTCTGTTGGGAGGGTGAACACAGATACGCAGTATTTT
CATSDSSVGRVNTDTQYF
>TRBJ2-2|TRBV19|.|TRBD2
TGTGCCAGTAGTTCAACCGGGACTAGGTCCACCGGGGAGCTGTTTTTT
CASSSTGTRSTGELFF
>TRBJ2-7|TRBV23-1|.|.
TGCGCCAGCAGTCTGAGGAGCGAGCAGTACTTC
CASSLRSEQYF
>TRBJ1-1|TRBV19|.|TRBD1
TGTGCCAGTAGTTCCTTGAATACAGGGGGATTACCACTCGGAGCTTTCTTT
CASSSLNTGGLPLGAFF
>TRBJ2-1|TRBV2|.|.
TGTGCCAGCAGTGATTCTAGGGGCAGTGAGCAGTTCTTC
CASSDSRGSEQFF
>TRBJ2-1|TRBV6-4|few|TRBD2
TGTGCCAGCAGTGACGGGGGGGTCAACAATGAGCAGTTCTTC
CASSDGGVNNEQFF
>TRBJ1-1|TRBV5-1|.|.
TGCGCCAGCAGCTTCCTCCAGGGGAACACTGAAGCTTTCTTT
CASSFLQGNTEAFF
>TRBJ1-2|TRBV19|.|TRBD1
TGTGCCAGGAGACTCAGGGGGGACAGTTATAACTATGGCTACACCTTC
CARRLRGDSYNYGYTF